This T cell receptor (beta chain) was sequenced in a study of spatial heterogeneity in lung cancer. Trimming took 8 bases from V and 0 from J, leaving 8 bases between them. The CDR3 spans 14 residues. Germline CDR1 reads MNHEY; CDR2 reads SMNVEV (reference sequence). The sample holds many counts of this clonotype. As to time point: sample taken at primary tumor resection. Via MiXCR, TCRdb re-called the 5' RACE reads, giving one row per CDR3 protein. The table shows about 5,000 distinct CDR3 sequences, with under 3.5% occurring only once. V and J are TRBV27 and TRBJ2-6; D not certain. This specimen consisted of normal lung tissue next to the tumor, obtained at surgery. The TCR was taken from a male donor with early-stage non-small cell lung cancer. The chain's CDR3 is CASGYLSGANVLTF. The CDR3 bases are TGTGCCAGCGGTTACCTCTCTGGGGCCAACGTCCTGACTTTC.